This TCR beta chain appears in the sequencing data of a study of blood T cell repertoires in COVID-19. Method: immunoSEQ multiplex PCR; TCRdb's copy keeps in-frame clones and lacks some. The sample includes 94,000 or so clones, more than 70% of them seen just once. V lost 4 bases, J lost 9 bases, and 16 bases lay in between. Germline V gene lookup returns CDR1 MNHEY and CDR2 SVGEGT. This CDR3 comprises 14 residues. This clone has only a few counts. This TCR came from a woman of 80 years or more with active COVID-19. Sequenced input: peripheral blood. This chain connects TRBV6-2 or TRBV6-3 to TRBJ1-5; the D gene is possibly TRBD1 (6 bases). CDR3 residues: CASSSGQFLGPQHF. CDR3 nucleotides: TGTGCCAGCAGTTCAGGACAGTTCCTGGGGCCCCAGCATTTT.